This T cell receptor beta chain derives from a study of blood T cell repertoires in COVID-19. J was trimmed by 9 bases and V by 0 bases; bases with no gene match: 2. The CDR3 consists of 13 residues. Germline assignment: CDR1 SGHAT and CDR2 FQNNGV. Participants, roughly 18 to 90 years old, spanned about 26 US areas. Symptom resolution, clearance, or two negative PCRs marked the recovered donors of Cohort 3. Profiling relied on immunoSEQ multiplex PCR, and the TCRdb table lists in-frame clones only, not all of them. The table lists about 480,000 clones, roughly 88% of them singletons. Sequenced material: PBMCs or T cells enriched from blood (not recorded which). The clonotype was recovered from a woman aged 40 to 49 who had recovered from COVID-19. The chain is built from TRBV11-2 and TRBJ1-2; 9 nucleotides align to TRBD1. Here the CDR3 DNA reads TGTGCCAGCAGCTTAGAACAGGGGGCTAGCTACACCTTC. The encoded protein is CASSLEQGASYTF.